Shown below are 30 T cell receptor beta chains from a single sample sequenced in a study of blood T cell repertoires in COVID-19. Produced via immunoSEQ multiplex PCR; TCRdb's table is partial and in-frame only. This sample has more than 150,000 clones, with about 88% found just once. Specimen: peripheral blood. The origin of the receptors is a man between 18 and 29 years old with acute or convalescent COVID-19.

This chain connects TRBV5-4 to TRBJ2-1, with 11 bases lining up with TRBD2. This CDR3 contains 16 residues. Looked up from germline, CDR1 is SGHNT and CDR2 is YYREEE (reference sequence). Germline trimming cut 5 bases from V and 2 bases from J; bases unmatched to any gene: 6. The CDR3: CASRHGSGGAYNEQFF. As DNA, the CDR3 is TGTGCCAGCAGACACGGTAGCGGGGGGGCCTACAATGAGCAGTTCTTC.

This clone showed up just once. One end of the junction varies from germline; a read error may be responsible. The chain recombines TRBV4-1 with TRBJ1-6; D gene uncertain. From germline, CDR1 is MGHRA and CDR2 YSYEKL. The CDR3 runs 13 residues. The CDR3 protein is CASSQSGNSPLHF. The CDR3 DNA is TGCGCCAGCAGCCAAAGCGGGAATTCACCTCTCCACTTT.

The chain employs TRBV19 and TRBJ1-4; TRBD1 agrees at 7 bases. CDR1 and CDR2 from the germline V gene are LNHDA and SQIVND (reference sequence). Trimming at V came to 2 bases and at J to 5 bases, leaving 5 bases not matched to a gene. The CDR3 has 15 residues. In DNA, the CDR3 is TGTGCCAGTAGTATACCTCGACAGGGAAATGAAAAACTGTTTTTT. This encodes CASSIPRQGNEKLFF.

This rearrangement joins TRBV7-2 to TRBJ2-1; TRBD2 matches 9 bases. The germline V gene has CDR1 SGHTA and CDR2 FQGNSA. Trimming at V came to 5 bases and at J to 5 bases, leaving 13 bases not matched to a gene. CDR3 length equals 17 residues. CDR3 protein: CASSERTLRGGNNEQFF. CDR3 DNA sequence: TGTGCCAGCAGCGAAAGAACCTTGCGGGGGGGAAACAATGAGCAGTTCTTC.

The chain uses TRBV6-5 and TRBJ1-5; 8 bases align to TRBD1. The germline CDR1 and CDR2 sequences are MNHEY and SVGAGI. V was clipped by 6 bases and J by 4 bases; unmatched bases: 5. The CDR3 loop spans 14 amino acids. The CDR3 coding sequence is TGTGCCAGCAGCCCCCGGACAGGGAATCAGCCCCAGCATTTT. As protein: CASSPRTGNQPQHF.

The V gene is TRBV30, the J gene TRBJ1-1; 10 bases align to TRBD1. Germline V CDR1 and CDR2: GTSNPN, SVGIG (reference sequence). This CDR3 comprises 13 residues. V lost 3 bases to trimming and J lost 4 bases; unmatched junction nucleotides: 2. The CDR3 loop is CAWRDRGITEAFF. For the CDR3, the DNA is TGTGCCTGGAGGGACAGGGGGATCACTGAAGCTTTCTTT. Supplemented by reference TRBV30 and TRBJ1-1, the full variable domain reads SQTIHQWPATLVQPVGSPLSLECTVEGTSNPNLYWYRQAAGRGLQLLFYSVGIGQISSEVPQNLSASRPQDRQFILSSKKLLLSDSGFYLCAWRDRGITEAFFGQGTRLTVV.

With regard to this clone: Its ends do not fully match the called genes, so a read error is possible. The chain couples TRBV7-2 to TRBJ2-1, with D possibly matching TRBD1 (6 bases). The CDR3 is made up of 11 amino acids. Germline CDR1 is SGHTA and CDR2 is FQGNSA. The DNA for the CDR3 is TGTGCCAGCAGCTTACAGGGGATTAAGCTCTTC. It translates to CASSLQGIKLF.

This chain joins TRBV30 and TRBJ1-1; no clear D gene. The germline gives CDR1 GTSNPN, CDR2 SVGIG (reference sequence). Trimming removed 2 bases at V and 0 bases at J, with 7 bases between. The CDR3 loop spans 13 amino acids. The DNA of the CDR3 is TGTGCCTGGAGTCGCCAGATGAACACTGAAGCTTTCTTT. As protein: CAWSRQMNTEAFF.

The V and J genes are TRBV18 and TRBJ1-2; D is unclear. The CDR3 extends over 11 amino acids. Trimming took off 5 bases at V and 6 bases at J, with 7 bases between the two ends. Germline values: CDR1 KGHSH, CDR2 LQKENI. The CDR3 nucleotides read TGTGCCAGCTCAGGCGGAAATGGCTACACCTTC. Protein sequence: CASSGGNGYTF.

This chain joins TRBV25-1 and TRBJ1-3; 11 bases map to TRBD1. Germline loops: CDR1 MGHDK, CDR2 SYGVNS. V trimming: 2 bases; J trimming: 7 bases; junction bases outside the gene matches: 7. The CDR3 is 16 amino acids. The CDR3 protein is CASSENVGQGANTIYF. Here the CDR3 DNA reads TGTGCCAGCAGTGAAAACGTAGGACAGGGGGCTAACACCATATATTTT.

V gene TRBV28 combines with J gene TRBJ2-7; TRBD2 matches at 7 bases. In germline, CDR1 is MDHEN, CDR2 SYDVKM. The CDR3 loop spans 14 amino acids. Trimming cost V 2 bases and J 1 base; bases outside gene matches: 2. This CDR3 is CASSLMGGSYEQYV. The CDR3 nucleotides read TGTGCCAGCAGTTTAATGGGAGGGTCCTACGAGCAGTACGTC.

This clone was found once. The V call is TRBV2, the J call TRBJ2-3, with no clear D. Germline V lookup: CDR1 SNHLY, CDR2 FYNNEI. V dropped 4 bases and J dropped 0 bases, with 14 bases sitting between them. The CDR3 spans 16 residues. The CDR3 protein is CASSGAPLGSTDTQYF. The CDR3 nucleotides are TGTGCCAGCAGTGGGGCGCCCTTGGGTAGCACAGATACGCAGTATTTT.

The chain links TRBV15 to TRBJ2-7; D is uncertain. CDR1 and CDR2 from the germline V gene are LNHNV and YYDKDF (reference sequence). V lost 5 bases and J 0 bases, leaving 8 bases between the germline ends. The CDR3 length is 13 residues. The CDR3 nucleotides are TGTGCCACCAGCCGAGGTTACTCCTACGAGCAGTACGTC. Protein product: CATSRGYSYEQYV.

The chain recombines TRBV18 with TRBJ2-5; 7 bases match TRBD1. V trimming: 5 bases; J trimming: 1 base; junction bases outside the gene matches: 10. CDR1 and CDR2 (germline): KGHSH, LQKENI. The CDR3 runs to 16 residues. DNA of the CDR3: TGTGCCAGCTCAGGAAGTAACAGGGGATTCCAAGAGACCCAGTACTTC. This translates into CASSGSNRGFQETQYF. Filled out from reference TRBV18 and TRBJ2-5, the complete variable domain reads NAGVMQNPRHLVRRRGQEARLRCSPMKGHSHVYWYRQLPEEGLKFMVYLQKENIIDESGMPKERFSAEFPKEGPSILRIQQVVRGDSAAYFCASSGSNRGFQETQYFGPGTRLLVL.

The J gene is TRBJ2-5, the V gene TRBV19; 9 bases are shared with TRBD1. Per germline, CDR1 LNHDA and CDR2 SQIVND (reference sequence). Trimming cost V 3 bases and J 5 bases; bases outside gene matches: 4. The CDR3 contains 14 residues. The CDR3: CASSMGTGRETQYF. In DNA form, the CDR3 reads TGTGCCAGTAGTATGGGGACAGGGAGGGAGACCCAGTACTTC.

The V and J genes are TRBV29-1 and TRBJ2-3; 8 bases align to TRBD2. With V trimmed by 7 bases and J by 0 bases, 9 bases remained unmatched. Germline V lookup: CDR1 SQVTM, CDR2 ANQGSEA. The CDR3 is 15 amino acids. The CDR3 bases are TGCAGCGCCCGAGGCGGGGGGCCAAGCACAGATACGCAGTATTTT. Its translation: CSARGGGPSTDTQYF.

This chain uses TRBV9 with TRBJ1-2; 10 bases fit TRBD1. CDR3 size: 15 residues. Germline lookup yields CDR1 SGDLS and CDR2 YYNGEE. The V and J ends lost 3 bases and 4 bases, in that order; junction bases with no gene match: 6. The CDR3 region is CASSAQTGGIYGYTF. The DNA for the CDR3 is TGTGCCAGCAGCGCCCAGACAGGGGGCATCTATGGCTACACCTTC.

This clone was detected only once. The rearrangement links TRBV19 to TRBJ2-5; D possibly corresponds to TRBD2 (5 bases). The germline V gene encodes CDR1 LNHDA and CDR2 SQIVND (reference sequence). This CDR3 region has 16 residues. Trimming pared 6 bases from V and 1 base from J, leaving 18 bases between. CDR3 nucleotide sequence: TGTGCCAGTAGCCCGATGGCGTACGGGGTCCAAGAGACCCAGTACTTC. This encodes CASSPMAYGVQETQYF. The full variable domain, with the rest looked up from reference TRBV19 and TRBJ2-5, is DGGITQSPKYLFRKEGQNVTLSCEQNLNHDAMYWYRQDPGQGLRLIYYSQIVNDFQKGDIAEGYSVSREKKESFPLTVTSAQKNPTAFYLCASSPMAYGVQETQYFGPGTRLLVL.

This clone was seen more than once but under ten times. This sequence joins TRBV6-5 and TRBJ2-1; TRBD2 matches 8 bases. J lost 2 bases, V lost 5 bases, and 5 bases had no gene match. CDR3 length: 15 amino acids. From germline, CDR1 is MNHEY and CDR2 SVGAGI. As DNA, the CDR3 is TGTGCCAGCAGTACGGGGGGGTTCCCCTACAATGAGCAGTTCTTC. Its translation: CASSTGGFPYNEQFF.

Notes on this clone: This may be a read error: a much more frequent sequence differs by one nucleotide. This chain joins TRBV12-3 or TRBV12-4 and TRBJ1-6; tentative D call: TRBD1 (5 bases). Trimming removed 10 bases from V and 7 bases from J, with 14 bases in between. The CDR3 is 13 residues long. The CDR3 loop is CANSGRENSPLHF. Here the CDR3 DNA reads TGTGCCAACAGCGGCAGGGAAAATTCACCCCTCCACTTT.

V usage is TRBV30 and J usage is TRBJ1-2; possible D gene TRBD1, 5 bases. This CDR3 region has 11 residues. Germline-derived CDR1 and CDR2 are GTSNPN and SVGIG (reference sequence). The ends were cut back, 0 bases at V and 7 bases at J, with 6 bases in the middle. The CDR3 loop is CAWSVGAGYTF. The CDR3 DNA is TGTGCCTGGAGTGTTGGGGCTGGCTACACCTTC.

V gene TRBV4-1 combines with J gene TRBJ1-1; TRBD1 matches 12 bases. The J segment lost 3 bases and the V segment lost 5 bases, leaving 4 bases of the junction unmatched. The CDR3 runs to 15 residues. CDR1 and CDR2 from the germline V gene are MGHRA and YSYEKL. This CDR3 reads CASSSGTGGDTEAFF. The CDR3 DNA sequence: TGCGCCAGCAGCTCCGGGACAGGGGGCGACACTGAAGCTTTCTTT.

The chain is built from TRBV11-3 and TRBJ1-1, with D uncertain. The CDR3 consists of 13 residues. Trimming left V 3 bases short and J 5 bases short, with 10 bases between. In germline, CDR1 is SGHNT, CDR2 YENEEA. The CDR3 bases are TGTGCCAGCAGCTTTGGAGGTGGGACTGAAGCTTTCTTT. Its protein is CASSFGGGTEAFF.

The chain links TRBV6-6 to TRBJ1-3; D is uncertain. V was clipped by 6 bases and J by 1 base, with 7 bases between them. The germline CDR1 and CDR2 sequences are MNHNY and SVGAGI (reference sequence). The CDR3 runs 13 residues. CDR3 amino acids: CASSSTSGNTIYF. CDR3 DNA: TGTGCCAGCAGCTCTACTTCTGGAAACACCATATATTTT.

The V and J genes are TRBV4-1 and TRBJ2-7; TRBD2 matches at 8 bases. V was clipped by 4 bases and J by 4 bases; unmatched bases: 12. The CDR3 loop spans 16 amino acids. Looked up from germline, CDR1 is MGHRA and CDR2 is YSYEKL. CDR3 amino acids: CASSRQGPGLGYEQYF. DNA of the CDR3: TGCGCCAGCAGCCGACAAGGACCGGGACTAGGATACGAGCAGTACTTC.

The chain recombines TRBV7-8 with TRBJ2-7; D call uncertain. The V gene lost 5 bases and the J gene lost 3 bases, with 20 bases spanning the gap. This CDR3 has 16 residues. Germline CDR1 reads SGHVS; CDR2 reads FQNEAQ. The CDR3 spells CASSLKDGLLLYEQYV. For the CDR3, the DNA is TGTGCCAGCAGCCTGAAAGATGGGCTTCTACTCTACGAGCAGTACGTC.

The chain links TRBV5-1 to TRBJ2-5, with D possibly being TRBD1 (5 bases). Trimming took off 3 bases at V and 2 bases at J, with 8 bases between the two ends. The CDR3 extends over 13 amino acids. The V gene's germline CDR1 is SGHRS and CDR2 YFSETQ. As DNA, the CDR3 is TGCGCCAGCAGCTACCAGGGACAAGAGACCCAGTACTTC. This sequence encodes CASSYQGQETQYF.

The chain joins TRBV9 to TRBJ2-3; possible D gene TRBD2, 6 bases. The CDR3 has 15 amino acids. The ends were cut back, 2 bases at V and 0 bases at J, with 10 bases in the middle. CDR1 SGDLS and CDR2 YYNGEE come from the germline V gene. The CDR3 loop reads CASSVEGTSTDTQYF. The CDR3 nucleotides read TGTGCCAGCAGCGTGGAGGGAACTAGCACAGATACGCAGTATTTT.

The chain joins TRBV19 to TRBJ1-2; 10 nucleotides align to TRBD1. The CDR3 runs 17 residues. V shed 6 bases, J shed 5 bases, and the junction held 15 bases outside the gene matches. Per the germline V gene, CDR1 is LNHDA and CDR2 is SQIVND (reference sequence). CDR3 nucleotides: TGTGCCAGTAGACTACAACATGGACAGGGGGTATGGTATGGCTACACCTTC. Its translation is CASRLQHGQGVWYGYTF.

DNA for the CDR3: TGTGCCAGCAGCCTTAGACAGTTGAACACTGAAGCTTTCTTT. Its protein product is CASSLRQLNTEAFF. This chain connects TRBV3-1 (or the pseudogene TRBV3-2) to TRBJ1-1, with D tentatively TRBD1 (5 bases). Germline V gene data show CDR1 as LGHDT and CDR2 as YNNKEL (reference sequence). The CDR3 contains 14 residues. V was trimmed by 4 bases and J by 0 bases, leaving 9 bases between them.